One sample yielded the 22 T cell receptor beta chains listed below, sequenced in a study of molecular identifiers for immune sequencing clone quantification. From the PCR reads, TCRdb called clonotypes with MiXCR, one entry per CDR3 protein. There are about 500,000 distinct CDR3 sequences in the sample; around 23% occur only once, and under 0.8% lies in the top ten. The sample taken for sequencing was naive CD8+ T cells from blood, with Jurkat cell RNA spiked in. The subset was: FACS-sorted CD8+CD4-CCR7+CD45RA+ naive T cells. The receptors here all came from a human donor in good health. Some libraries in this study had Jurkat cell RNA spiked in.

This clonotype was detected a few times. CDR3 coding DNA: TGTGCCAGCAGCCCACTAGGCGTGGGAAGGAACACCGGGGAGCTGTTTTTT. Protein sequence: CASSPLGVGRNTGELFF. This chain uses TRBV14 with TRBJ2-2, with a weak D call TRBD2 (5 bases). CDR1 and CDR2 from the germline V gene are SGHDN and FVKESK. Trimming stripped 4 bases from V and 1 base from J, with 16 bases between. CDR3 length: 17 amino acids.

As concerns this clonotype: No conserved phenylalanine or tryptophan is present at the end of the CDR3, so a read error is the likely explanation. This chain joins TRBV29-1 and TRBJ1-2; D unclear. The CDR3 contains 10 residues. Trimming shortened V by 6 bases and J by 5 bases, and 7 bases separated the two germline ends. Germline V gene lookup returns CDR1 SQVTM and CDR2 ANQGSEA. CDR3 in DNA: TGCAGCGTAGAACCTTATGGCTACACCAAC. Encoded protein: CSVEPYGYTN.

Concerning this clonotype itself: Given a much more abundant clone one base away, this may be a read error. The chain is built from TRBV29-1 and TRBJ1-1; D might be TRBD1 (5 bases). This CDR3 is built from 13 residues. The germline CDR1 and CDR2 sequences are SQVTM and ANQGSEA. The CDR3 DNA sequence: TGCAGCGGTGGTTCGGTGGGGCTGTCGGAAGCTTACTTT. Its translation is CSGGSVGLSEAYF.

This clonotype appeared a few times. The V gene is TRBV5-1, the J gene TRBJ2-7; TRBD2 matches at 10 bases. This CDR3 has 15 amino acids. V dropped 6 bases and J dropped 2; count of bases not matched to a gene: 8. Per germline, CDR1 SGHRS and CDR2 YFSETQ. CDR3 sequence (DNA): TGCGCCAGCACCTGGAGAGCGGGAGGGGCCTACGAGCAGTACTTC. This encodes CASTWRAGGAYEQYF.

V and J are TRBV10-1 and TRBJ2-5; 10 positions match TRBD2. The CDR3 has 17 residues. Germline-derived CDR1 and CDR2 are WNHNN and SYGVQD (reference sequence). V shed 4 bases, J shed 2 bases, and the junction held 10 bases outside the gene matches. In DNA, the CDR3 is TGCGCCAGCAGTGGAGGACTAGCGGAACCCCTACAAGAGACCCAGTACTTC. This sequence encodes CASSGGLAEPLQETQYF.

This chain's CDR3 is CAISGSEGALGNTIYF. The CDR3 nucleotides are TGTGCCATCAGTGGCTCCGAGGGCGCGCTTGGAAACACCATATATTTT. The chain combines TRBV10-3 with TRBJ1-3, with D unresolved. Trimming stripped 4 bases from V and 3 bases from J, with 16 bases between. CDR1 and CDR2 (germline): ENHRY, SYGVKD. This CDR3 contains 16 residues.

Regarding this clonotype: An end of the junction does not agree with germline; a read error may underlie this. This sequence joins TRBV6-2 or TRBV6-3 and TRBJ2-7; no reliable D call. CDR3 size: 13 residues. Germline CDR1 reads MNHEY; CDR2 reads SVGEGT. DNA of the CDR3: TGTGCCAGCAGTTACAGGGATCGGTACGGGCAGTACTTC. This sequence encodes CASSYRDRYGQYF.

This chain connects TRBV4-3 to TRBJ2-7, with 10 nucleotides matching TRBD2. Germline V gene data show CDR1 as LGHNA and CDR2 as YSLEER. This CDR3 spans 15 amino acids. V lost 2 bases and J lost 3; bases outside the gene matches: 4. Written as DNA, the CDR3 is TGCGCCAGCAGCCAACACATAGCGGGGGGCTACGAGCAGTACTTC. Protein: CASSQHIAGGYEQYF.

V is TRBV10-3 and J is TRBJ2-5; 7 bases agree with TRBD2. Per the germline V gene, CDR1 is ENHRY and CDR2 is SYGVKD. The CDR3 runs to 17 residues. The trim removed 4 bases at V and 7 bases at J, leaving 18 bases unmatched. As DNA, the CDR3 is TGTGCCATCAGTGGGTCCCTCCCCTCCGGGGGGAGAGCGACCCAGTACTTC. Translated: CAISGSLPSGGRATQYF.

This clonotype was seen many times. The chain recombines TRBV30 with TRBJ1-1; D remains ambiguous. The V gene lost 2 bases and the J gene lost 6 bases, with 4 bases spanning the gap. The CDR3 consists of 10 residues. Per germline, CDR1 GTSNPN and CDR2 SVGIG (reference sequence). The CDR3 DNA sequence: TGTGCCTGGAGTCCCCCTGAAGCTTTCTTT. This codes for CAWSPPEAFF.

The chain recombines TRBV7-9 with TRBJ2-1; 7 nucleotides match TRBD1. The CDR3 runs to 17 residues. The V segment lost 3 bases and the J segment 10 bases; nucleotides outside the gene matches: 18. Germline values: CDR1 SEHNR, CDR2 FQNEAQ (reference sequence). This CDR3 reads CASSLFGTFNRGAEQFF. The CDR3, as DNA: TGTGCCAGCAGCTTGTTCGGGACGTTCAACAGGGGAGCCGAGCAGTTCTTC.

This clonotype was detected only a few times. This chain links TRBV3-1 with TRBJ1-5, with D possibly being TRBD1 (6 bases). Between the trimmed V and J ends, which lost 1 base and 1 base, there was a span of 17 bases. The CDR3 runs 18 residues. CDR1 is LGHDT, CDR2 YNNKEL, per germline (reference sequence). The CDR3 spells CASSQAGESSVSNQPQHF. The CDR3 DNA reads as TGTGCCAGCAGCCAAGCAGGGGAGAGTAGCGTAAGCAATCAGCCCCAGCATTTT.

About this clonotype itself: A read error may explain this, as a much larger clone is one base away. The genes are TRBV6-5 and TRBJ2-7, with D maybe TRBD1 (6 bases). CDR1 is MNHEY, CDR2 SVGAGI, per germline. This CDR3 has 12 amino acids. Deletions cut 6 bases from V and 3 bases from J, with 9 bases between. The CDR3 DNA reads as TGTGCCAGCAGCGGACAGAACTACGAGCAGTACTTC. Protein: CASSGQNYEQYF.

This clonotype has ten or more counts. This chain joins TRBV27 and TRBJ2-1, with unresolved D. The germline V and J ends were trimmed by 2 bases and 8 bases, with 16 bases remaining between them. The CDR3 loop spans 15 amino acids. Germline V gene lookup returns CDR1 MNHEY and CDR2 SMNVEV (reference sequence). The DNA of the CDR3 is TGTGCCAGCAGTTTACTCGGTTCTAGATTAGATGAGCAGTTCTTC. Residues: CASSLLGSRLDEQFF.

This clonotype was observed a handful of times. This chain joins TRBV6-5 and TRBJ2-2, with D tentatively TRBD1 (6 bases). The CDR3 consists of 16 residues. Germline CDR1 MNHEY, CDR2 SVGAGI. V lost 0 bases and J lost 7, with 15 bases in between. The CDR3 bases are TGTGCCAGCAGTTACTCAAAGGCAGGGGATAACGGGGAGCTGTTTTTT. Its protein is CASSYSKAGDNGELFF.

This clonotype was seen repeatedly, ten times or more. The CDR3 region is CASSVGSPGKLFF. CDR3 coding DNA: TGTGCCAGCAGCGTAGGATCCCCGGGGAAGCTGTTTTTT. The chain joins TRBV9 to TRBJ2-2; possibly TRBD2 for D (5 bases). V was pared by 0 bases and J by 12 bases, with 12 bases between. This CDR3 is 13 amino acids long. Germline-derived CDR1 and CDR2 are SGDLS and YYNGEE.

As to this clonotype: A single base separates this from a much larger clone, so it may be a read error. The CDR3 bases are TGTGCCAGCAGTTTATTGGGTCTGGGGCCCTACGAGCAGTACTTC. This gives the protein CASSLLGLGPYEQYF. The V gene is TRBV28, the J gene TRBJ2-7; the D gene is possibly TRBD1 (5 bases). The V end was cut by 1 base, the J end by 2 bases, with 12 bases between. The CDR3 contains 15 residues. Per the germline V gene, CDR1 is MDHEN and CDR2 is SYDVKM.

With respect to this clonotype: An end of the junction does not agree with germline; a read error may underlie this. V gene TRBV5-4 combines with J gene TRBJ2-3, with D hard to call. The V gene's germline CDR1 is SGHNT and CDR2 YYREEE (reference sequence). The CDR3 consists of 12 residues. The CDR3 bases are TGTGCCAGCGGCTTGGGGTCAGATACGCAGTATTTT. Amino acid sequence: CASGLGSDTQYF.

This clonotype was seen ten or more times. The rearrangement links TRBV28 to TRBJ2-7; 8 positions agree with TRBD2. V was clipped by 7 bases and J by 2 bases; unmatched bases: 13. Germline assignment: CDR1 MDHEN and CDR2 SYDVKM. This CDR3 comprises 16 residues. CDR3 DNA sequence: TGTGCCAGCACTTACTCCGCACCGGGACTAGCCTACGAGCAGTACTTC. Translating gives CASTYSAPGLAYEQYF.

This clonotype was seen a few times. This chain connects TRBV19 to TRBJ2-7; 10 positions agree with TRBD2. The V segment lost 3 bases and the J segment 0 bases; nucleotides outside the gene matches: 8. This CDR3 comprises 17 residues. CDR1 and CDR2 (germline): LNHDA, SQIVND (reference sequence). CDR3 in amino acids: CASSMASGGESSYEQYF. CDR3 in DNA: TGTGCCAGTAGTATGGCTAGCGGGGGTGAAAGCTCCTACGAGCAGTACTTC.

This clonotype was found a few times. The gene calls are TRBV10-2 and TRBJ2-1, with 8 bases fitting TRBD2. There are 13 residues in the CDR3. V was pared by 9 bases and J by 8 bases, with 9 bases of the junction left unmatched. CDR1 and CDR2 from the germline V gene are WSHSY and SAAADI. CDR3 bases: TGCGCCAGTCAGCGGGAGCCACTCTATGAGCAGTTCTTC. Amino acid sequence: CASQREPLYEQFF.

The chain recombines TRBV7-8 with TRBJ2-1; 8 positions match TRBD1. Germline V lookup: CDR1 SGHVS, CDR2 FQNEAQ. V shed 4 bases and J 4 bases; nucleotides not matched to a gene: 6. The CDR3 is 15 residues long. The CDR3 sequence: CASSSWTGKYNEQFF. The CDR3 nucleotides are TGTGCCAGCAGCTCTTGGACAGGGAAATACAATGAGCAGTTCTTC. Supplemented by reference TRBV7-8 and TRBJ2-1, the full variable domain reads GAGVSQSPRYKVAKRGQDVALRCDPISGHVSLFWYQQALGQGPEFLTYFQNEAQLDKSGLPSDRFFAERPEGSVSTLKIQRTQQEDSAVYLCASSSWTGKYNEQFFGPGTRLTVL.